The 27 T cell receptor beta chains listed next were all sequenced from one sample in a study of T cell repertoires in cytomegalovirus infection. These receptors' targets are unknown. MiXCR, run by TCRdb on the reads, gives a single entry per CDR3 protein. The sample yields around 25,000 distinct CDR3 sequences, approximately 22% seen once. This specimen was CD8+ T cells from cultured PBMCs, taken from culture after CMV antigen stimulation. These receptors were taken from a human donor in good health (CMV status not recorded). Some clones in this sample may be carry-over from other donors' samples.

This clonotype was observed a handful of times. The V call is TRBV7-9, the J call TRBJ1-2; possible D gene TRBD1, 5 bases. Germline loops: CDR1 SEHNR, CDR2 FQNEAQ (reference sequence). The ends were cut back, 8 bases at V and 3 bases at J, with 10 bases in the middle. This CDR3 has 12 residues. The DNA for the CDR3 is TGTGCCAGCGTAGGGGAGGACTATGGCTACACCTTC. Amino acids: CASVGEDYGYTF.

This clonotype was observed at least ten times. V usage is TRBV6-2 or TRBV6-3 and J usage is TRBJ1-2; D might be TRBD1 (5 bases). This CDR3 is 13 amino acids long. V was cut by 7 bases and J by 8 bases, with 17 bases left in between. Germline V CDR1 and CDR2: MNHEY, SVGEGT. CDR3 bases: TGTGCCAGCAACCCCCAAGGACAATACGGCTACACCTTC. It encodes CASNPQGQYGYTF.

V and J are TRBV19 and TRBJ1-1; D is unclear. Per germline, CDR1 LNHDA and CDR2 SQIVND (reference sequence). This CDR3 has 12 residues. Trimming stripped 5 bases from V and 1 base from J, with 5 bases between. CDR3 region: CASSFTNTEAFF. The DNA for the CDR3 is TGTGCCAGTAGTTTCACGAACACTGAAGCTTTCTTT.

The chain joins TRBV25-1 to TRBJ1-2, with D uncertain. V was cut by 0 bases and J by 6 bases, with 8 bases left in between. The CDR3 is made up of 13 amino acids. CDR1 and CDR2 from the germline V gene are MGHDK and SYGVNS. The CDR3 protein is CASSEYYQNGYTF. CDR3 coding DNA: TGTGCCAGCAGTGAATATTACCAAAATGGCTACACCTTC.

The chain recombines TRBV2 with TRBJ2-5; a possible D gene is TRBD1 (5 bases). The V gene lost 11 bases and the J gene lost 9 bases, with 19 bases spanning the gap. Germline V CDR1 and CDR2: SNHLY, FYNNEI. The CDR3 contains 12 residues. CDR3 sequence reads: CAGQGGRAAQYF. The CDR3, as DNA: TGTGCCGGCCAAGGTGGCAGGGCGGCCCAGTACTTC.

V usage is TRBV18 and J usage is TRBJ2-7, with 12 bases matching TRBD1. This CDR3 comprises 14 residues. Germline CDR1 KGHSH, CDR2 LQKENI. Unmatched junction bases numbered 8, after V lost 8 bases and J lost 6 bases. CDR3 bases: TGTGCCAGCGAATCCGGGACAGGGGGCAGCGAGCAGTACTTC. Amino acid sequence: CASESGTGGSEQYF.

This clonotype was observed a few times. This rearrangement joins TRBV11-2 to TRBJ2-5, with 8 bases that match TRBD2. Looked up from germline, CDR1 is SGHAT and CDR2 is FQNNGV. Trimming at V came to 5 bases and at J to 1 base, leaving 12 bases not matched to a gene. CDR3 length: 17 residues. The CDR3 DNA is TGTGCCAGCAGCCTAATTCCGGGACTAGAGGTCCAAGAGACCCAGTACTTC. It translates to CASSLIPGLEVQETQYF.

This clonotype has a handful of counts. This chain connects TRBV7-6 to TRBJ2-5; possibly TRBD1 or TRBD2 for D (5 bases each). Trimming left V 3 bases short and J 2 bases short, with 10 bases between. CDR3 length equals 14 residues. The germline gives CDR1 SGHVS, CDR2 FNYEAQ. Written as DNA, the CDR3 is TGTGCCAGCAGCTTCTCCGGGACGCAAGAGACCCAGTACTTC. Its protein is CASSFSGTQETQYF. Full variable domain (remainder filled in from reference TRBV7-6 and TRBJ2-5): GAGVSQSPRYKVTKRGQDVALRCDPISGHVSLYWYRQALGQGPEFLTYFNYEAQQDKSGLPNDRFSAERPEGSISTLTIQRTEQRDSAMYRCASSFSGTQETQYFGPGTRLLVL.

The genes are TRBV19 and TRBJ2-5; D is unclear. CDR3 length: 12 amino acids. V shed 5 bases and J shed 1 base, with 5 bases lying between them. From germline, CDR1 is LNHDA and CDR2 SQIVND (reference sequence). DNA for the CDR3: TGTGCCAGTAGTCGAAGCCAAGAGACCCAGTACTTC. Protein product: CASSRSQETQYF.

V is TRBV27 and J is TRBJ1-1, with a possible D match to TRBD1 (5 bases). This CDR3 is built from 20 residues. V was cut by 4 bases and J by 0 bases, with 27 bases left in between. Germline loops: CDR1 MNHEY, CDR2 SMNVEV (reference sequence). This chain's CDR3 is CASSYRANPGGIMLNTEAFF. CDR3 bases: TGTGCCAGCAGTTACAGAGCCAATCCTGGGGGGATTATGCTGAACACTGAAGCTTTCTTT.

This chain uses TRBV28 with TRBJ2-1; TRBD2 matches 7 bases. The germline V gene encodes CDR1 MDHEN and CDR2 SYDVKM. This CDR3 is 15 amino acids long. V was clipped by 6 bases and J by 2 bases; unmatched bases: 7. CDR3 coding DNA: TGTGCCAGCAGCGCGGGGGACCTAGCCTACAATGAGCAGTTCTTC. It codes for CASSAGDLAYNEQFF.

The chain links TRBV5-6 to TRBJ2-3, with 9 bases lining up with TRBD1. After removal of 2 bases from V and 4 bases from J, the junction contained 5 bases not matched to a gene. Germline loops: CDR1 SGHDT, CDR2 YYEEEE. This CDR3 spans 15 amino acids. The CDR3 protein is CASSLGQGKADTQYF. DNA for the CDR3: TGTGCCAGCAGCTTAGGACAGGGGAAAGCAGATACGCAGTATTTT.

The chain joins TRBV19 to TRBJ1-1; TRBD1 agrees at 7 bases. This CDR3 region has 18 residues. Germline V CDR1 and CDR2: LNHDA, SQIVND (reference sequence). The J segment lost 0 bases and the V segment lost 5 bases, leaving 15 bases of the junction unmatched. In DNA form, the CDR3 reads TGTGCCAGTAGTCCCGGGACAGCTTTAACTTATATGAACACTGAAGCTTTCTTT. It encodes CASSPGTALTYMNTEAFF.

This clonotype was recorded a few times. The chain couples TRBV4-1 to TRBJ1-5; D is unresolved. Germline V gene lookup returns CDR1 MGHRA and CDR2 YSYEKL. The CDR3 has 15 residues. The V end was cut by 4 bases, the J end by 3 bases, with 13 bases between. The DNA for the CDR3 is TGCGCCAGCAGCCTAGATTCGACCTCCAATCAGCCCCAGCATTTT. Translating it yields CASSLDSTSNQPQHF.

The chain links TRBV6-1 to TRBJ1-1; D remains unclear. This CDR3 spans 14 amino acids. Germline V gives CDR1 MNHNS, CDR2 SASEGT. Trimming cost V 0 bases and J 1 base, with 6 bases left between them. The DNA of the CDR3 is TGTGCCAGCAGTGAAGCTGGGCAGAACACTGAAGCTTTCTTT. This gives the protein CASSEAGQNTEAFF.

The chain uses TRBV7-6 and TRBJ1-1; 9 bases match TRBD1. The CDR3 runs to 17 residues. The germline gives CDR1 SGHVS, CDR2 FNYEAQ. The J segment lost 6 bases and the V segment lost 7 bases, leaving 18 bases of the junction unmatched. CDR3 nucleotide sequence: TGTGCCAGCAACCTAATCGGGACAGGGAAGGGTCGAGCTGAAGCTTTCTTT. Translated: CASNLIGTGKGRAEAFF.

The J gene is TRBJ1-2, the V gene TRBV4-1; TRBD1 agrees at 8 bases. The CDR3 sequence is 15 residues long. The V segment lost 1 base and the J segment 3 bases; nucleotides outside the gene matches: 4. Germline loops: CDR1 MGHRA, CDR2 YSYEKL. CDR3: CASSQAPGQDYGYTF. The CDR3 coding sequence is TGCGCCAGCAGCCAAGCACCGGGACAGGACTATGGCTACACCTTC.

In its sample, this clonotype was seen once. CDR3 DNA sequence: TGTGCCAGCAGCCCCACGGAGGGACAGGGGGAATTAAGGTTGTGGGACACTGAAGCTTTCTTT. Translated, it gives CASSPTEGQGELRLWDTEAFF. This rearrangement joins TRBV14 to TRBJ1-1; 11 nucleotides line up with TRBD1. J gave up 3 bases and V 4 bases, and 22 bases lay outside the gene matches. CDR3 length: 21 residues. In germline, CDR1 is SGHDN, CDR2 FVKESK.

This clonotype was detected only a few times. The chain's CDR3 is CASSPYSRSGNYEQYF. The CDR3 coding sequence is TGCGCCAGCAGTCCCTATAGTAGGAGCGGGAACTACGAGCAGTACTTC. V gene TRBV4-1 combines with J gene TRBJ2-7; TRBD2 agrees at 7 bases. The CDR3 spans 16 residues. Germline V gives CDR1 MGHRA, CDR2 YSYEKL. Trimming cost V 6 bases and J 3 bases; bases outside gene matches: 14.

V usage is TRBV4-1 and J usage is TRBJ2-7; D unresolved. V lost 5 bases to trimming and J lost 3 bases, with 11 bases between them. The CDR3 sequence is 13 residues long. CDR1 and CDR2 from the germline V gene are MGHRA and YSYEKL. The CDR3 region is CASSKGDGYEQYF. In nucleotides, the CDR3 is TGCGCCAGCAGCAAAGGTGACGGCTACGAGCAGTACTTC.

This clonotype was seen only a few times. The chain uses TRBV6-5 and TRBJ1-2; no clear D. Germline assignment: CDR1 MNHEY and CDR2 SVGAGI. V lost 2 bases and J lost 1, with 11 bases in between. This CDR3 spans 15 amino acids. The CDR3 nucleotides read TGTGCCAGCAGTTACCTCGCCGGGGTTAACTATGGCTACACCTTC. As protein: CASSYLAGVNYGYTF.

The J gene is TRBJ2-1, the V gene TRBV5-5; D is possibly TRBD1 (6 bases). Looked up from germline, CDR1 is SGHKS and CDR2 is YYEKEE (reference sequence). V dropped 4 bases and J dropped 7 bases, with 12 bases sitting between them. The CDR3 is made up of 13 amino acids. The CDR3 DNA follows: TGTGCCAGCAGCCAAGGGACAACAAATGAGCAGTTCTTC. Protein product: CASSQGTTNEQFF.

This clonotype occurred many times. The rearrangement joins TRBV11-2 to TRBJ2-1, with 8 bases identical to TRBD2. J lost 5 bases, V lost 5 bases, and 8 bases had no gene match. The germline CDR1 and CDR2 sequences are SGHAT and FQNNGV. The CDR3 is 15 amino acids. CDR3 nucleotides: TGTGCCAGCAGCCCCGGGGGGGCATCGGACAATGAGCAGTTCTTC. This codes for CASSPGGASDNEQFF.

This chain links TRBV20-1 with TRBJ1-4, with a tentative D call TRBD1 (5 bases). The V gene lost 3 bases and the J gene lost 7 bases, with 12 bases spanning the gap. CDR1 is DFQATT, CDR2 SNEGSKA, per germline (reference sequence). The CDR3 covers 13 residues. The CDR3 DNA is TGCAGTGCTAGTCACCCTGGGGGTGAAAAACTGTTTTTT. It codes for CSASHPGGEKLFF.

The chain is built from TRBV5-1 and TRBJ2-2; D is unresolved. The CDR3 covers 16 residues. V lost 4 bases, J lost 1 base, and 14 bases lay in between. Germline values: CDR1 SGHRS, CDR2 YFSETQ. The CDR3 nucleotides read TGCGCCAGCAGCCTACATCTTACCGGGAACACCGGGGAGCTGTTTTTT. It is translated as CASSLHLTGNTGELFF.

This clonotype came up many times. CDR3: CAIRDFSTDTQYF. The CDR3 DNA follows: TGTGCCATCAGGGACTTTAGCACAGATACGCAGTATTTT. The rearrangement joins TRBV10-3 to TRBJ2-3; TRBD2 might be the D (5 bases). The CDR3 has 13 residues. CDR1 and CDR2 (germline): ENHRY, SYGVKD. V lost 6 bases and J 0 bases, leaving 7 bases between the germline ends.

This clonotype was detected ten times or more. The chain combines TRBV6-2 or TRBV6-3 with TRBJ1-1, with 9 nucleotides matching TRBD1. Germline CDR1 reads MNHEY; CDR2 reads SVGEGT. V lost 5 bases and J lost 2; bases outside the gene matches: 3. The CDR3 runs to 14 residues. CDR3 loop: CASSQTGGNTEAFF. CDR3 nucleotides: TGTGCCAGCAGTCAAACAGGGGGCAACACTGAAGCTTTCTTT.